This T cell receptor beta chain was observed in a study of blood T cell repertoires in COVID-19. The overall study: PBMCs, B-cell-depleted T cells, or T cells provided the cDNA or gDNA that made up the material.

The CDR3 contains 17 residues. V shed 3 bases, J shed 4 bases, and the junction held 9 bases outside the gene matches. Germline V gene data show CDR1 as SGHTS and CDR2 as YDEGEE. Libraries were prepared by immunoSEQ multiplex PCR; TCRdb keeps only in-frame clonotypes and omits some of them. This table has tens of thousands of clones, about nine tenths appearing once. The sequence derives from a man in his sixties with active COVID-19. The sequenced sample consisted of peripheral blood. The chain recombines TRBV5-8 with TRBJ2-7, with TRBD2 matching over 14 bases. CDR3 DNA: TGTGCCAGCAGCTCTGGACTAGCGGGGGGCACGAGGTACGAGCAGTACTTC. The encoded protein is CASSSGLAGGTRYEQYF.